The next 17 T cell receptor beta chains were all read from a single sample in a study of cytomegalovirus exposure and HLA in healthy donors. In the PCR, 60 Vbeta and 13 Jbeta primers were used. TCRdb's copy holds only in-frame clones and misses some; the assay was immunoSEQ multiplex PCR. This repertoire shows roughly 140,000 clones, roughly 78% found once; its top ten account for over 2.5%. What was sequenced was PBMCs. The receptors come from a female donor in good health and CMV-seronegative.

In its sample, this clone was seen a few times. The V gene is TRBV4-1, the J gene TRBJ2-1; 9 bases map to TRBD2. Trimming removed 1 base from V and 6 bases from J; junction bases left unmatched: 4. Germline-derived CDR1 and CDR2 are MGHRA and YSYEKL. The CDR3 has 15 residues. The CDR3 DNA follows: TGCGCCAGCAGCCAAGGACTAGCGGCTCCCAATGAGCAGTTCTTC. Its protein is CASSQGLAAPNEQFF.

The chain joins TRBV7-6 to TRBJ2-1, with 12 bases fitting TRBD2. V lost 0 bases to trimming and J lost 5 bases; unmatched junction nucleotides: 8. The CDR3 sequence is 18 residues long. The germline gives CDR1 SGHVS, CDR2 FNYEAQ. The CDR3 DNA is TGTGCCAGCAGCTTAGCATTTAGGACTAGCGGGAAAAACAATGAGCAGTTCTTC. Translating it yields CASSLAFRTSGKNNEQFF.

The chain employs TRBV18 and TRBJ1-2; 7 bases map to TRBD1. J lost 9 bases, V lost 5 bases, and 15 bases had no gene match. The CDR3 sequence is 15 residues long. Germline V gene lookup returns CDR1 KGHSH and CDR2 LQKENI. The CDR3 spells CASSAFGQVEGRYTF. DNA for the CDR3: TGTGCCAGCTCAGCCTTTGGACAGGTTGAGGGTCGCTACACCTTC.

The rearrangement uses TRBV4-1 and TRBJ2-7, with D tentatively TRBD2 (6 bases). Between the trimmed V and J ends, which lost 0 bases and 6 bases, there was a span of 12 bases. The CDR3 is 14 residues long. Per germline, CDR1 MGHRA and CDR2 YSYEKL. CDR3 protein: CASSQEGRRVEQYF. The CDR3, as DNA: TGCGCCAGCAGCCAAGAGGGAAGGAGGGTCGAGCAGTACTTC.

V is TRBV28 and J is TRBJ2-3; possible D gene TRBD1, 6 bases. V lost 6 bases to trimming and J lost 0 bases, with 13 bases between them. CDR1 MDHEN and CDR2 SYDVKM come from the germline V gene. The CDR3 has 15 residues. CDR3 region: CASSTDRISTDTQYF. In nucleotides, the CDR3 is TGTGCCAGCAGCACAGACAGGATCAGCACAGATACGCAGTATTTT.

The genes are TRBV5-1 and TRBJ2-1, with D hard to call. The CDR3 covers 13 residues. Trimming removed 5 bases from V and 10 bases from J, with 16 bases in between. Germline V gene sequence: CDR1 SGHRS, CDR2 YFSETQ. CDR3 in amino acids: CASSPYLGDEQFF. The CDR3 nucleotides are TGCGCCAGCAGTCCTTACCTAGGCGACGAGCAGTTCTTC. The whole variable domain, remainder taken from reference TRBV5-1 and TRBJ2-1, is KAGVTQTPRYLIKTRGQQVTLSCSPISGHRSVSWYQQTPGQGLQFLFEYFSETQRNKGNFPGRFSGRQFSNSRSEMNVSTLELGDSALYLCASSPYLGDEQFFGPGTRLTVL.

In this sample, this clone turned up once. The J gene is TRBJ1-4, the V gene TRBV7-2, with 11 bases identical to TRBD1. There are 14 residues in the CDR3. The V and J ends lost 5 bases and 7 bases, in that order; junction bases with no gene match: 3. The germline V gene encodes CDR1 SGHTA and CDR2 FQGNSA. DNA of the CDR3: TGTGCCAGCAGCCTGGACAGGGGGCTTGAAAAACTGTTTTTT. Protein: CASSLDRGLEKLFF.

This chain links TRBV30 with TRBJ2-3; no firm D call. Germline loops: CDR1 GTSNPN, CDR2 SVGIG (reference sequence). The V and J ends lost 2 bases and 5 bases respectively, with 23 bases between them. This CDR3 comprises 17 residues. The CDR3 DNA sequence: TGTGCCTGGAGTAAGTTGATTACAGTCCCGTCCGGAGATACGCAGTATTTT. This codes for CAWSKLITVPSGDTQYF. The full variable domain, completed using reference TRBV30 and TRBJ2-3, is SQTIHQWPATLVQPVGSPLSLECTVEGTSNPNLYWYRQAAGRGLQLLFYSVGIGQISSEVPQNLSASRPQDRQFILSSKKLLLSDSGFYLCAWSKLITVPSGDTQYFGPGTRLTVL.

The chain carries TRBV5-6 and TRBJ1-1; D unresolved. CDR1 and CDR2 (germline): SGHDT, YYEEEE. The CDR3 loop spans 15 amino acids. The ends were cut back, 2 bases at V and 6 bases at J, with 17 bases in the middle. As DNA, the CDR3 is TGTGCCAGCAGCTTCTACAGAGCCGACGTCGCTGAAGCTTTCTTT. Translation gives CASSFYRADVAEAFF.

CDR3 sequence (DNA): TGTGCCAGTTACCGGGACAGGGACACAATTAGCAATCAGCCCCAGCATTTT. This sequence encodes CASYRDRDTISNQPQHF. The chain employs TRBV5-3 and TRBJ1-5; TRBD1 agrees at 9 bases. TRBV5-3 is given ORF status, its function remaining uncertain. The CDR3 has 17 residues. Trimming removed 8 bases from V and 0 bases from J; junction bases left unmatched: 12.

This chain links TRBV19 with TRBJ1-5, with D perhaps matching TRBD1 (6 bases). The CDR3 runs to 15 residues. Germline V gene data show CDR1 as LNHDA and CDR2 as SQIVND (reference sequence). V was trimmed by 7 bases and J by 4 bases, leaving 17 bases between them. The CDR3 reads CASNAAQGRNQPQHF. The CDR3 nucleotides read TGTGCCAGTAACGCGGCCCAGGGGCGGAATCAGCCCCAGCATTTT.

V and J are TRBV11-2 and TRBJ2-5, with TRBD2 matching over 11 bases. Losses at the gene ends were 1 base for V and 5 bases for J; bases not matched to a gene: 3. The CDR3 is made up of 15 amino acids. The germline CDR1 and CDR2 sequences are SGHAT and FQNNGV. The CDR3 DNA reads TGTGCCAGCAGCTTAGGACTAGCGGGGATCGAGACCCAGTACTTC. Encoded protein: CASSLGLAGIETQYF.

The CDR3 nucleotides read TGTGCCATCAGTGGTGAGGCGGGTCCATCAGATACGCAGTATTTT. Protein: CAISGEAGPSDTQYF. The V and J genes are TRBV10-3 and TRBJ2-3; D may be TRBD2 (5 bases). Trimming took 4 bases from V and 4 from J, leaving 15 bases between them. CDR1 is ENHRY and CDR2 is SYGVKD in the germline V gene. The CDR3 contains 15 residues.

The chain links TRBV6-1 to TRBJ1-3; D call uncertain. V lost 6 bases, J lost 4 bases, and 16 bases lay in between. Per germline, CDR1 MNHNS and CDR2 SASEGT. The length of the CDR3 is 15 residues. The CDR3 nucleotides are TGTGCCAGCAGCAAAACCGTCGGGGTCGGAAACACCATATATTTT. Its protein product is CASSKTVGVGNTIYF.

A remark on this clone: The same CDR3 is also encoded by other DNA sequences in this sample. The V gene is TRBV10-3, the J gene TRBJ1-1; 7 nucleotides agree with TRBD1. CDR3 length: 13 residues. Germline assignment: CDR1 ENHRY and CDR2 SYGVKD. J was trimmed by 2 bases and V by 6 bases; bases with no gene match: 3. CDR3 DNA: TGTGCCATCAGCCGGGACAGCAACACTGAAGCTTTCTTT. Its translation: CAISRDSNTEAFF.

This clone has a handful of counts. The rearrangement links TRBV7-9 to TRBJ1-4, with a tentative D call TRBD1 (5 bases). Germline V lookup: CDR1 SEHNR, CDR2 FQNEAQ (reference sequence). The CDR3 extends over 15 amino acids. V was shortened by 5 bases and J by 0 bases, with 10 bases between the two germline ends. Here the CDR3 reads CASSIDSATNEKLFF. In DNA form, the CDR3 reads TGTGCCAGCAGCATCGACAGCGCAACTAATGAAAAACTGTTTTTT. Variable domain in full (rest from reference TRBV7-9 and TRBJ1-4): DTGVSQNPRHKITKRGQNVTFRCDPISEHNRLYWYRQTLGQGPEFLTYFQNEAQLEKSRLLSDRFSAERPKGSFSTLEIQRTEQGDSAMYLCASSIDSATNEKLFFGSGTQLSVL.

J is TRBJ1-2 and V is TRBV7-8, with D uncertain. CDR1 and CDR2 from the germline V gene are SGHVS and FQNEAQ. The length of the CDR3 is 15 residues. V was pared by 5 bases and J by 6 bases, with 19 bases between. The CDR3 DNA follows: TGTGCCAGCAGCCCCCGTTTGGCCCGAGGCGATGGCTACACCTTC. This encodes CASSPRLARGDGYTF.